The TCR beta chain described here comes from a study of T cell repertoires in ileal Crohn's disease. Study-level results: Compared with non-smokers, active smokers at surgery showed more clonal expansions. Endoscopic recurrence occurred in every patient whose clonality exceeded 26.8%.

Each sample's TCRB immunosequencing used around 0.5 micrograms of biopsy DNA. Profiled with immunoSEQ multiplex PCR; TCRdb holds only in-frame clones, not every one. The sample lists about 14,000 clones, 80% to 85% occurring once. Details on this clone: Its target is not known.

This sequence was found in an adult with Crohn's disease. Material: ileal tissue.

CDR3 coding DNA: TGTGCCAGCGGACAGTACAGCTCTGGAAACACCATATATTTT. Amino acids: CASGQYSSGNTIYF. The V gene is TRBV7-9, the J gene TRBJ1-3; D may be TRBD1 (6 bases). V was clipped by 8 bases and J by 0 bases, with 11 bases between them. The CDR3 extends over 14 amino acids. Per germline, CDR1 SEHNR and CDR2 FQNEAQ (reference sequence).